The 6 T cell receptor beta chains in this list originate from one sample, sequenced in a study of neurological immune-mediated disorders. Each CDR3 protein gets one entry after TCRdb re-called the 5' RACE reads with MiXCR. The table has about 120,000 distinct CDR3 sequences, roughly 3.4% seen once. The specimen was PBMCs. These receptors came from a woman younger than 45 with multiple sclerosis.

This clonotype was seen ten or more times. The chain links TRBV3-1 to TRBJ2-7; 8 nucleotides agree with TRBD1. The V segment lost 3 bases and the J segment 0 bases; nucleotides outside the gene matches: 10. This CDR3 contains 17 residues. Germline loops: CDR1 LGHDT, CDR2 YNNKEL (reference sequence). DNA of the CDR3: TGTGCCAGCAGCCAGTCAGGGGGCGCCTATAGCTCCTACGAGCAGTACTTC. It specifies CASSQSGGAYSSYEQYF.

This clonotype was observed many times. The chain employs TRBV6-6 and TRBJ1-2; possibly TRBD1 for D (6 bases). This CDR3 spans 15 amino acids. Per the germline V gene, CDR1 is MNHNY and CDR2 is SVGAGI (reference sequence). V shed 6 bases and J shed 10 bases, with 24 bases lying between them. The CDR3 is CASRLFGGRESDYTF. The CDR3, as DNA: TGTGCCAGCAGATTATTCGGGGGGCGCGAATCTGACTACACCTTC.

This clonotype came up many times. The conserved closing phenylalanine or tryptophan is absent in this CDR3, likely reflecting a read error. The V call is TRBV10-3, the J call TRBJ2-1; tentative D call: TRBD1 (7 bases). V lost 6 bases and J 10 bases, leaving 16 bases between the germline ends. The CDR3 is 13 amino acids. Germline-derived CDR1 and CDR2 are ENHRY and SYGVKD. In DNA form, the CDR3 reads TGTGCCATCAGCCAGGGGGGATCAGGGGAGCAGTTCCTC. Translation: CAISQGGSGEQFL.

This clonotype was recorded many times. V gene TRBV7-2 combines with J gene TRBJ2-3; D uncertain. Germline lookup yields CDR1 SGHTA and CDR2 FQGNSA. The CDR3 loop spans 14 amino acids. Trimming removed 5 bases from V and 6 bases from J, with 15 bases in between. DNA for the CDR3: TGTGCCAGCAGCCCGGCTGCCCTTCGGGATACGCAGTATTTT. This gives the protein CASSPAALRDTQYF.

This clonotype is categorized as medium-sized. The chain's CDR3 is CASSLERGVREQYF. CDR3 bases: TGTGCCAGCAGCCTGGAGAGGGGAGTGCGCGAGCAGTACTTC. The gene calls are TRBV7-2 and TRBJ2-7, with D possibly called TRBD1 or TRBD2 (5 bases each). Between the trimmed V and J ends, which lost 5 bases and 6 bases, there was a span of 17 bases. From germline, CDR1 is SGHTA and CDR2 FQGNSA. The CDR3 totals 14 residues.

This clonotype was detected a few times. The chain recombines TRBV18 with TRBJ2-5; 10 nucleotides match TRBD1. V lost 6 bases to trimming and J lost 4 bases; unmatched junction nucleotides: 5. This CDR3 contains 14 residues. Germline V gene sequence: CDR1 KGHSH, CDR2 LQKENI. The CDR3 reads CASSKGQGRETQYF. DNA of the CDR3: TGTGCCAGCTCGAAGGGACAGGGGAGAGAGACCCAGTACTTC.